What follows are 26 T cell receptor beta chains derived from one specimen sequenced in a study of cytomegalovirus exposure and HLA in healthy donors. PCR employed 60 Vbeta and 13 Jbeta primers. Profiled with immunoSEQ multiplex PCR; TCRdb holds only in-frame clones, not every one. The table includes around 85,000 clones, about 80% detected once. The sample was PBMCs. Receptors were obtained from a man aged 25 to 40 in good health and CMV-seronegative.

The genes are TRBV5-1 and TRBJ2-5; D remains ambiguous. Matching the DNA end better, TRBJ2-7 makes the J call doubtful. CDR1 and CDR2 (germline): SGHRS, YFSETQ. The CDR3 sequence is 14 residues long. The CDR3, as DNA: TGCGCCAGCAGCTTGGCGGCGGTTCAGCACGAGCAGTACTTC. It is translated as CASSLAAVQHEQYF.

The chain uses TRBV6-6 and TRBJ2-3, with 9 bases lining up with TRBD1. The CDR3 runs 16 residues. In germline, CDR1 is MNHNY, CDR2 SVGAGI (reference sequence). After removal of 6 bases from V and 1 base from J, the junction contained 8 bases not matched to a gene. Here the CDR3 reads CASSDLGQGRTDTQYF. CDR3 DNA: TGTGCCAGCAGCGACCTCGGACAGGGGCGCACAGATACGCAGTATTTT.

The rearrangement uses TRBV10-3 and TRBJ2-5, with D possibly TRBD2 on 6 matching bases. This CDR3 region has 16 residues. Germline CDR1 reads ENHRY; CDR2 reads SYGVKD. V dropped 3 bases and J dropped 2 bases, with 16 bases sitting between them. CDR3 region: CAISEGRSPSQETQYF. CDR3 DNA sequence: TGTGCCATCAGTGAAGGGAGGAGCCCCTCTCAAGAGACCCAGTACTTC.

The CDR3 reads CASSLEGVGYTF. CDR3 sequence (DNA): TGTGCCAGCAGCTTAGAGGGGGTTGGCTACACCTTC. The rearrangement uses TRBV7-9 and TRBJ1-2, with a weak D call TRBD1 (6 bases). Germline V gene data show CDR1 as SEHNR and CDR2 as FQNEAQ (reference sequence). The V gene lost 1 base and the J gene lost 7 bases, with 7 bases spanning the gap. The CDR3 has 12 amino acids.

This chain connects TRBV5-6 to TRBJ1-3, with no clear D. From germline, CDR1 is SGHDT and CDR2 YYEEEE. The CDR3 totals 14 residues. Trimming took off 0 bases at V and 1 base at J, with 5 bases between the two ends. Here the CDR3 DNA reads TGTGCCAGCAGCTTGGCGGAGTCTGGAAACACCATATATTTT. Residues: CASSLAESGNTIYF.

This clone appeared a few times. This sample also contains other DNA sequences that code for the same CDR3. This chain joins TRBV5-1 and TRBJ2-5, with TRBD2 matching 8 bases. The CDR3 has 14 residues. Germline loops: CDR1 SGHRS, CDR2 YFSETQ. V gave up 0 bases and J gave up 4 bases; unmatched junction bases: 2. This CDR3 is CASSLAGGGETQYF. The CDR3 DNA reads TGCGCCAGCAGCTTGGCCGGGGGGGGAGAGACCCAGTACTTC.

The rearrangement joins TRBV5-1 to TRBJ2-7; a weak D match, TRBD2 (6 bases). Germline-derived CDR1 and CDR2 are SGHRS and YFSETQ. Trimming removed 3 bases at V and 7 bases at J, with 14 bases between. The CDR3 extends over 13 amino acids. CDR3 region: CASSWRGGREQYF. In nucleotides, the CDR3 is TGCGCCAGCAGCTGGCGGGGTGGCCGGGAGCAGTACTTC.

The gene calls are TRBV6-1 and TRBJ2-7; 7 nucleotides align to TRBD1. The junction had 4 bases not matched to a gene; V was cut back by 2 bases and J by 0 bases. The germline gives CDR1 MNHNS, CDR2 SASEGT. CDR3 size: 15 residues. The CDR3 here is CASSEYGDSSYEQYF. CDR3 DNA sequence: TGTGCCAGCAGTGAATATGGGGACAGCTCCTACGAGCAGTACTTC.

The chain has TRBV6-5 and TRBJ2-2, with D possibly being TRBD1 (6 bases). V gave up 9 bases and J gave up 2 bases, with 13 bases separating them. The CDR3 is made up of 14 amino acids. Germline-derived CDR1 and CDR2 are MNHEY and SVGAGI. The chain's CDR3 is CASKRDTNTGELFF. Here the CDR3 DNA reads TGTGCCAGTAAACGGGACACAAACACCGGGGAGCTGTTTTTT.

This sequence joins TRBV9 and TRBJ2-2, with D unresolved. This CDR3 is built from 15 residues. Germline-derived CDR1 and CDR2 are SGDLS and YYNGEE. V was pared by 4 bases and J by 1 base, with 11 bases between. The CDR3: CASSSITVNTGELFF. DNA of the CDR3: TGTGCCAGCAGCTCTATTACAGTGAACACCGGGGAGCTGTTTTTT.

Here the CDR3 DNA reads TGCGCCAGCAGGACTAGCGGGAGGGCCAGAGATGAGCAGTTCTTC. Its translation is CASRTSGRARDEQFF. The chain recombines TRBV5-1 with TRBJ2-1; 14 bases line up with TRBD2. Germline V gene sequence: CDR1 SGHRS, CDR2 YFSETQ. Trimming cost V 5 bases and J 8 bases; bases outside gene matches: 6. The CDR3 length is 15 residues.

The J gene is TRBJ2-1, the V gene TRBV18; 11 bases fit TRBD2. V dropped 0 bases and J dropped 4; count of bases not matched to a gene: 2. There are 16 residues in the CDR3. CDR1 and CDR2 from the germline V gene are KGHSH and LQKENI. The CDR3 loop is CASSPPGTSGYNEQFF. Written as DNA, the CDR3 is TGTGCCAGCTCACCACCCGGGACTAGCGGTTACAATGAGCAGTTCTTC.

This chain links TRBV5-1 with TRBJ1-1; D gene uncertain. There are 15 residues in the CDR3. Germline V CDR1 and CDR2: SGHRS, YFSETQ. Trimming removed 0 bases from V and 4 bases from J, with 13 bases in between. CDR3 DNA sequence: TGCGCCAGCAGCTTGGCCCGGGGAGGGCGCACTGAAGCTTTCTTT. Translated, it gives CASSLARGGRTEAFF.

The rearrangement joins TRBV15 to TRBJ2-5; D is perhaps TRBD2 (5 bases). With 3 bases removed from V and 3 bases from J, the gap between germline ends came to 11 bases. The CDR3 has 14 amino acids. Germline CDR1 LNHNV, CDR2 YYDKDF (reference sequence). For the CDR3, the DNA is TGTGCCACCAGCAGGTCTTCGGGAAAAGAGACCCAGTACTTC. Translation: CATSRSSGKETQYF.

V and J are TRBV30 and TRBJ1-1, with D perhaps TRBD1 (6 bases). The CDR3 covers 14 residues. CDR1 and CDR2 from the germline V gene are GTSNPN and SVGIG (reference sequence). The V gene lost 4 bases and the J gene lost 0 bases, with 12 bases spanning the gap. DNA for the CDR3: TGTGCCTGGACCTATGGGACACTGAACACTGAAGCTTTCTTT. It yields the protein CAWTYGTLNTEAFF.

The CDR3 spells CASRSTGATEAFF. Written as DNA, the CDR3 is TGTGCCAGCAGATCGACAGGGGCGACTGAAGCTTTCTTT. The genes are TRBV6-1 and TRBJ1-1; 8 bases match TRBD1. V lost 6 bases and J lost 5; bases outside the gene matches: 5. Germline V gene data show CDR1 as MNHNS and CDR2 as SASEGT. The CDR3 has 13 residues.

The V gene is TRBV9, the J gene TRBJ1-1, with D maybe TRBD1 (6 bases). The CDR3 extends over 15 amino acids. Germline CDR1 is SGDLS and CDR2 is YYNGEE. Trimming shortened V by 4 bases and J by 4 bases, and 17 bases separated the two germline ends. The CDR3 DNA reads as TGTGCCAGCAGCTTTGAGACAGGAATAGGCACTGAAGCTTTCTTT. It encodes CASSFETGIGTEAFF.

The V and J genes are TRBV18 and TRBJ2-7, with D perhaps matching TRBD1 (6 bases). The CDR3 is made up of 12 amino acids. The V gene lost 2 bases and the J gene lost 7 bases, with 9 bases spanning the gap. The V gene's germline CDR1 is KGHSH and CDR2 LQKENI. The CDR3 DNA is TGTGCCAGCTCACCAGGGACACGAGAGCAGTACTTC. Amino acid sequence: CASSPGTREQYF.

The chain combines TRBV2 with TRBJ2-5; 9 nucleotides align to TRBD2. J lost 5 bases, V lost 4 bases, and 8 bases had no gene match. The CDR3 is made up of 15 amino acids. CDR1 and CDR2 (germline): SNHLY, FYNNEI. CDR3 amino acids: CASSVSTAGGETQYF. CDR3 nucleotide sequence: TGTGCCAGCAGTGTGTCTACAGCGGGGGGTGAGACCCAGTACTTC.

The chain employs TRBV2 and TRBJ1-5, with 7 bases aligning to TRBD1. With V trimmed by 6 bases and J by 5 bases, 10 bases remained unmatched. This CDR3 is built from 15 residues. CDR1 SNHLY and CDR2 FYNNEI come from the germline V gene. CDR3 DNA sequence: TGTGCCAGCAGCGCTCTTTACAGGGGCGATCAGCCCCAGCATTTT. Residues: CASSALYRGDQPQHF. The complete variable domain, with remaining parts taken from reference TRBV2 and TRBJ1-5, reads EPEVTQTPSHQVTQMGQEVILRCVPISNHLYFYWYRQILGQKVEFLVSFYNNEISEKSEIFDDQFSVERPDGSNFTLKIRSTKLEDSAMYFCASSALYRGDQPQHFGDGTRLSIL.

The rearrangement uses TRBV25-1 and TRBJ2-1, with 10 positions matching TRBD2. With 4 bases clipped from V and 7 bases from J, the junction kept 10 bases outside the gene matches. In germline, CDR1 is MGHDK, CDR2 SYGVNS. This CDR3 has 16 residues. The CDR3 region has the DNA TGTGCCAGCAGTGGAGCTAGCGGGGGTTCCTTTAATGAGCAGTTCTTC. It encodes CASSGASGGSFNEQFF.

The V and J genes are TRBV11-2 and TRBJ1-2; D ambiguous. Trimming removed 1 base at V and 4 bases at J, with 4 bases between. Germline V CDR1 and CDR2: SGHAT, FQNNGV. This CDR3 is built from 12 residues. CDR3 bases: TGTGCCAGCAGCTTAGCAGGCTATGGCTACACCTTC. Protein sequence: CASSLAGYGYTF.

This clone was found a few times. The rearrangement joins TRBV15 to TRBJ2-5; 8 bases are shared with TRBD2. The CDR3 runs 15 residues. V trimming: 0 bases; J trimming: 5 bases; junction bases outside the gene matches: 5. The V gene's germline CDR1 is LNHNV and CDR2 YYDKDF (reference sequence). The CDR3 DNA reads TGTGCCACCAGCAGAGATCCAGCGGGAGTGGAGACCCAGTACTTC. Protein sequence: CATSRDPAGVETQYF.

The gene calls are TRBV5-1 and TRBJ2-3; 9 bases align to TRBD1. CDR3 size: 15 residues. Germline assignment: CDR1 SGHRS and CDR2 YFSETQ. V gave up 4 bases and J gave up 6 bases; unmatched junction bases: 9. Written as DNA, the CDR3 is TGCGCCAGCAGCCCCGGGACAGGGAATAGGGATACGCAGTATTTT. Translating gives CASSPGTGNRDTQYF.

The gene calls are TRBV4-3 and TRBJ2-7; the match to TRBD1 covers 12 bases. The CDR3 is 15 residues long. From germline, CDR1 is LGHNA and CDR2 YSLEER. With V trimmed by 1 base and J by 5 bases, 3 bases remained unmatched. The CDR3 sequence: CASSQVGQGANEQYF. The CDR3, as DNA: TGCGCCAGCAGCCAAGTGGGACAGGGGGCCAACGAGCAGTACTTC.

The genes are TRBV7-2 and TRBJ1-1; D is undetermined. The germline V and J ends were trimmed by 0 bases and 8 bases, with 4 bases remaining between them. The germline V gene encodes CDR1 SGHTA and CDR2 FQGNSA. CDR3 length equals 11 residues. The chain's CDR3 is CASSLAVEAFF. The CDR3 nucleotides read TGTGCCAGCAGCTTAGCCGTCGAAGCTTTCTTT.